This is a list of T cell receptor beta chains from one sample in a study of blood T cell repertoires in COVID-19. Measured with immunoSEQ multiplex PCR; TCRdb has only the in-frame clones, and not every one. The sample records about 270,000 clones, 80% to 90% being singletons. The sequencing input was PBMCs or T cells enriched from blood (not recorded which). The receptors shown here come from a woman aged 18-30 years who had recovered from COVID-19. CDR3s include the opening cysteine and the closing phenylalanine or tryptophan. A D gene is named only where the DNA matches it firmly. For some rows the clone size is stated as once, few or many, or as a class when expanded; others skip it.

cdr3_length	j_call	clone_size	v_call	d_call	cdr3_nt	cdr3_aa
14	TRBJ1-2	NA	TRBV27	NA	TGTGCCAGCAGTCCCTTAGGGGAGGTCGATGGCTACACCTTC	CASSPLGEVDGYTF
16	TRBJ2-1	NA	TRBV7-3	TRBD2	TGTGCCAGCAGCCTACTTGGCGGGAGCTCCTACAATGAGCAGTTCTTC	CASSLLGGSSYNEQFF
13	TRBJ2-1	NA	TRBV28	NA	TGTGCCAGCAGTCCAAGACCGGGGGATGAGCAGTTCTTC	CASSPRPGDEQFF
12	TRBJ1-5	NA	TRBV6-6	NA	TGTGCCAGCAGTTACCCTAGTCAGCCCCAGCATTTT	CASSYPSQPQHF
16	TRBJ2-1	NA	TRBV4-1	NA	TGCGCCAGCAGCGTTGGACGGGGTAGGGACTACAATGAGCAGTTCTTC	CASSVGRGRDYNEQFF
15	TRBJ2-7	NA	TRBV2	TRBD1	TGTGCCAGCAGGGTAGACAGGGGGCCCTCCTACGAGCAGTACTTC	CASRVDRGPSYEQYF
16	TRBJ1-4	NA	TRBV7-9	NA	TGTGCCAGCAGCCACTCCCCTGCAGGTTCAATAGAAAAACTGTTTTTT	CASSHSPAGSIEKLFF
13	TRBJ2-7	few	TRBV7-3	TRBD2	TGTGCCAGCAGCTTATTGCGGGGGTACGAGCAGTACTTC	CASSLLRGYEQYF
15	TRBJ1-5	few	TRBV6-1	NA	TGTGCCAGCAGTGAAGCGTCGGGAGGCAATCAGCCCCAGCATTTT	CASSEASGGNQPQHF
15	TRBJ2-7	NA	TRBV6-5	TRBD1	TGTGCCAGCAGTTACTCGCAGGGGGCCGTCTACGAGCAGTACTTC	CASSYSQGAVYEQYF
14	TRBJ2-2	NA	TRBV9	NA	TGTGCCAGCAGTGAGGGGGTGAACACCGGGGAGCTGTTTTTT	CASSEGVNTGELFF
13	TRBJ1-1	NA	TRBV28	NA	TGTGCCAGCAGTTTCCGGGGGAGGACTGAAGCTTTCTTT	CASSFRGRTEAFF
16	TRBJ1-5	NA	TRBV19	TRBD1	TGTGCCAGTAGTTCCCACCCACAGGGGCACAATCAGCCCCAGCATTTT	CASSSHPQGHNQPQHF